This T cell receptor beta chain was identified during a study of cytomegalovirus exposure and HLA in healthy donors. Study summary: In terms of ancestry, the Caucasian-associated cluster contained 80% to 90% of the roughly 400 genotyped donors. Overall study findings and caveats: Rarity held for most TCR sequences, but there were some public TCRs that occurred in many donors.

Despite likely unrecorded immune exposures, the donors were nominally healthy at the time of sampling. The PCR was carried out with 60 Vbeta primers and 13 Jbeta primers. TCRdb keeps only in-frame clones here, not all; method: immunoSEQ multiplex PCR. The table lists a few hundred thousand clones, about 90% of them singletons. This clone was counted once. Its antigen is unknown. At one end the junction does not follow the germline gene, possibly because of a read error. This CDR3 region has 11 residues. Germline V gene data show CDR1 as SEHNR and CDR2 as FQNEAQ (reference sequence). The chain employs TRBV7-9 and TRBJ1-1, with D tentatively TRBD1 (5 bases). The sequenced sample was PBMCs. The clonotype originates from a girl aged 2-9 years in good health and CMV-seronegative. As DNA, the CDR3 is TGTTCCAGCAGCTTGGAGACAGATGCTTTCTTT. Its protein product is CSSSLETDAFF.